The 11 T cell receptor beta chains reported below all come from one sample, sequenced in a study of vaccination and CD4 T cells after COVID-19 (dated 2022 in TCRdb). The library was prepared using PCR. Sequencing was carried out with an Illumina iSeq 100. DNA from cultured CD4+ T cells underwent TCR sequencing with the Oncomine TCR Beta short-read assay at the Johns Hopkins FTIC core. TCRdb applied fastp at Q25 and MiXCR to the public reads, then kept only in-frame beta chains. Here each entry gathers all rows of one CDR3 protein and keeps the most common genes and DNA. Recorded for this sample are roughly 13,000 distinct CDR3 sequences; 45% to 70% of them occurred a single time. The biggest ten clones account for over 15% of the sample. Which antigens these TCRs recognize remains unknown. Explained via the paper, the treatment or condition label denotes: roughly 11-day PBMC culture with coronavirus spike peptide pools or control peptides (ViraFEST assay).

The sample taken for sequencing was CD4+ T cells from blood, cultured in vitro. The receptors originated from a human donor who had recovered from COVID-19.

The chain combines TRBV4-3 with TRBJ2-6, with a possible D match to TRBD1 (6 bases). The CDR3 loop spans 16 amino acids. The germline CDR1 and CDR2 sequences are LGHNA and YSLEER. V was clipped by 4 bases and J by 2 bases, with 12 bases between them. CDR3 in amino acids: CASSPEAGAGANVLTF. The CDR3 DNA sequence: TGCGCCAGCAGCCCAGAAGCAGGGGCTGGGGCCAACGTCCTGACTTTC.

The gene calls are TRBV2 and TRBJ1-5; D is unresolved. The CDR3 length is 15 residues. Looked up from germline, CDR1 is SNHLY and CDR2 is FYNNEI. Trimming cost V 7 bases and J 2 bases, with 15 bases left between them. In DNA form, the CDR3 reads TGTGCCAGCAACGAGCCCAAGGCAGGCAATCAGCCCCAGCATTTT. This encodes CASNEPKAGNQPQHF.

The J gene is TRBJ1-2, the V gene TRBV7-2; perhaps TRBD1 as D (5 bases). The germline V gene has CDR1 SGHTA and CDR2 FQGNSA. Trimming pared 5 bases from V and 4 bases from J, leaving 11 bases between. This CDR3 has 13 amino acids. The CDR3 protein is CASSPQVGYGYTF. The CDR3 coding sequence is TGTGCCAGCAGCCCACAGGTCGGCTATGGCTACACCTTC.

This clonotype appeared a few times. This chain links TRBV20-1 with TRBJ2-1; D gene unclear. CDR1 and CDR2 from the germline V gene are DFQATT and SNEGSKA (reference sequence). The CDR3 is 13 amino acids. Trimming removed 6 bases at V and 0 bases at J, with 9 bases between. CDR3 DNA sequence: TGCAGTGCCGGTCGGAGCTCCTACAATGAGCAGTTCTTC. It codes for CSAGRSSYNEQFF.

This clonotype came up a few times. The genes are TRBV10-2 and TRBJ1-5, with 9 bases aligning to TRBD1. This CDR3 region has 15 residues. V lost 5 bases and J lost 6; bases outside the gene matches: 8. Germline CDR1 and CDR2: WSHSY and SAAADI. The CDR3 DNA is TGCGCCAGCAGTACAACAGGGGGCGGTGGTCAGCCCCAGCATTTT. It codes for CASSTTGGGGQPQHF.

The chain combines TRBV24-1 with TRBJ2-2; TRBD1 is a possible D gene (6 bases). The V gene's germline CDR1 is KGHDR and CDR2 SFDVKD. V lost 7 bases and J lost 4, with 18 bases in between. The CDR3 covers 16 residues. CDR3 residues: CATRGAAGNTTGELFF. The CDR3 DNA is TGTGCCACCAGGGGGGCAGCCGGCAATACCACCGGGGAGCTGTTTTTT.

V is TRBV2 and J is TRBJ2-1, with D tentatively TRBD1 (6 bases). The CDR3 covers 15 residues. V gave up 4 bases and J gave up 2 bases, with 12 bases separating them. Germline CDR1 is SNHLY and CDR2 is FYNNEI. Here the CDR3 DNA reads TGTGCCAGCAGTGTTAGACAGGCCCCCTACAATGAGCAGTTCTTC. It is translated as CASSVRQAPYNEQFF.

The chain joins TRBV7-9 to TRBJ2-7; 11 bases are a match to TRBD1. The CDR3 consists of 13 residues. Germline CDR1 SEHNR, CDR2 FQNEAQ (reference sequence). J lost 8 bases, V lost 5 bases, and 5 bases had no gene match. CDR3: CASSPRTGGQQYF. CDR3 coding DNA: TGTGCCAGCAGCCCCCGGACAGGGGGCCAGCAGTACTTC.

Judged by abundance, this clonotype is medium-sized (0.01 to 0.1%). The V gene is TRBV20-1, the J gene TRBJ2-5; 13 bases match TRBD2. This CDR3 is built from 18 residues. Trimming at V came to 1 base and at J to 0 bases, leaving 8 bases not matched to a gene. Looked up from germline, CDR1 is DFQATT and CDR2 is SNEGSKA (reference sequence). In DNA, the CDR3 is TGCAGTGCTAGAGCACAAGGACTAGCGGGAGTATACCAAGAGACCCAGTACTTC. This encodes CSARAQGLAGVYQETQYF.

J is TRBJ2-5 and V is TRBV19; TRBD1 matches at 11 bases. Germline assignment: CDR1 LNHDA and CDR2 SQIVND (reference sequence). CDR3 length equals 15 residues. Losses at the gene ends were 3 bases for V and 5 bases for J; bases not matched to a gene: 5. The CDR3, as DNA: TGTGCCAGTAGTATGGGACAGGGGGGGCTTGAGACCCAGTACTTC. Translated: CASSMGQGGLETQYF. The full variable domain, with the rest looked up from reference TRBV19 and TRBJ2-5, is DGGITQSPKYLFRKEGQNVTLSCEQNLNHDAMYWYRQDPGQGLRLIYYSQIVNDFQKGDIAEGYSVSREKKESFPLTVTSAQKNPTAFYLCASSMGQGGLETQYFGPGTRLLVL.

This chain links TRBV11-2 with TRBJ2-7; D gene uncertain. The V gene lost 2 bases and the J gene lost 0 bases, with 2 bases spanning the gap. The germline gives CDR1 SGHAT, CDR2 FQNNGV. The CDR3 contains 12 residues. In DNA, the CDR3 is TGTGCCAGCAGCTTAAGCTCCTACGAGCAGTACTTC. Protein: CASSLSSYEQYF.